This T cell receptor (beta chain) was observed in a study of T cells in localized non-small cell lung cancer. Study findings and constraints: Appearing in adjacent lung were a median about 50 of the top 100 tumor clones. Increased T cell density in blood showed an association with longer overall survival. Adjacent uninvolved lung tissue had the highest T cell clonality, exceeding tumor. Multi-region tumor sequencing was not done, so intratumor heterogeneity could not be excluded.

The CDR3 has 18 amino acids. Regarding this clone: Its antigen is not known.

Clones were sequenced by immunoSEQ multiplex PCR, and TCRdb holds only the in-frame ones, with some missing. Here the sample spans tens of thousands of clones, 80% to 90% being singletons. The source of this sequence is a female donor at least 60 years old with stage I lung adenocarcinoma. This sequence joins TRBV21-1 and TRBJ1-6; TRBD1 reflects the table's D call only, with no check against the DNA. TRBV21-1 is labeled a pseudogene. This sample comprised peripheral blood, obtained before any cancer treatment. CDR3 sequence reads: CASGQGKEYFSYNSPLHF. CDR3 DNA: TGTGCCAGCGGACAGGGGAAGGAATATTTCTCCTATAATTCACCCCTCCACTTT.